One and the same sample provided the 21 T cell receptor beta chains below, sequenced in a study of cytomegalovirus exposure and HLA in healthy donors. Only in-frame clones appear in the TCRdb table, and some are missing; sequencing was by immunoSEQ multiplex PCR. The table records some 65,000 clones, approximately 96% of them present only once. Sequenced sample: PBMCs. The receptors shown here come from a man younger than 30 in good health and CMV-seropositive.

This rearrangement joins TRBV4-1 to TRBJ2-1; perhaps TRBD2 as D (5 bases). The germline CDR1 and CDR2 sequences are MGHRA and YSYEKL. Trimming shortened V by 0 bases and J by 0 bases, and 12 bases separated the two germline ends. CDR3 length: 17 residues. This chain's CDR3 is CASSQDMWRSSYNEQFF. CDR3 DNA: TGCGCCAGCAGCCAAGATATGTGGAGGAGCTCCTACAATGAGCAGTTCTTC.

V and J are TRBV19 and TRBJ1-5; 9 bases match TRBD1. The germline V gene encodes CDR1 LNHDA and CDR2 SQIVND (reference sequence). This CDR3 comprises 14 residues. Trimming cost V 6 bases and J 7 bases; bases outside gene matches: 7. DNA for the CDR3: TGTGCCAGTAGACCGGGACAGGGATCCCAGCCCCAGCATTTT. Protein product: CASRPGQGSQPQHF.

This chain uses TRBV11-1 with TRBJ2-1; D is unclear. Germline V gene data show CDR1 as SGHAT and CDR2 as FQDESV (reference sequence). This CDR3 comprises 17 residues. The V gene lost 1 base and the J gene lost 0 bases, with 13 bases spanning the gap. For the CDR3, the DNA is TGTGCCAGCAGCTTAGGCCCCAAAATTAGCTCCTACAATGAGCAGTTCTTC. Translating it yields CASSLGPKISSYNEQFF. The complete variable domain, with remaining parts taken from reference TRBV11-1 and TRBJ2-1, reads EAEVAQSPRYKITEKSQAVAFWCDPISGHATLYWYRQILGQGPELLVQFQDESVVDDSQLPKDRFSAERLKGVDSTLKIQPAELGDSAMYLCASSLGPKISSYNEQFFGPGTRLTVL.

In its sample, this clone was seen once. The chain carries TRBV7-3 and TRBJ2-5; D might be TRBD2 (6 bases). Trimming cost V 5 bases and J 5 bases, with 21 bases left between them. The CDR3 extends over 16 amino acids. Per the germline V gene, CDR1 is SGHTA and CDR2 is FQGTGA. For the CDR3, the DNA is TGTGCCAGCAGCCCGCCAGGTCGGGGGTCACGGGAGACCCAGTACTTC. The encoded protein is CASSPPGRGSRETQYF.

The chain links TRBV7-2 to TRBJ2-7; 8 bases fit TRBD1. The ends lost 5 bases at V and 6 bases at J; junction bases unmatched: 6. The germline V gene has CDR1 SGHTA and CDR2 FQGNSA. The CDR3 extends over 13 amino acids. The CDR3 region is CASSRDRGSEQYF. Written as DNA, the CDR3 is TGTGCCAGCAGCCGTGACAGGGGTAGCGAGCAGTACTTC.

J is TRBJ2-3 and V is TRBV27; D is unclear. With 0 bases removed from V and 4 bases from J, the gap between germline ends came to 14 bases. Germline CDR1 is MNHEY and CDR2 is SMNVEV (reference sequence). CDR3 length: 16 amino acids. The CDR3, as DNA: TGTGCCAGCAGTTTATCGTGGAGCTTGAAGGCAGATACGCAGTATTTT. Translating it yields CASSLSWSLKADTQYF.

The rearrangement joins TRBV9 to TRBJ2-7; no definite D call. The CDR3 loop spans 14 amino acids. The V end was cut by 4 bases, the J end by 5 bases, with 16 bases between. The germline V gene has CDR1 SGDLS and CDR2 YYNGEE. The CDR3 nucleotides are TGTGCCAGCAGCTCAAGACCCGGGTGGGACGAGCAGTACTTC. Protein product: CASSSRPGWDEQYF.

The chain uses TRBV28 and TRBJ2-7, with a tentative D call TRBD2 (6 bases). CDR1 MDHEN and CDR2 SYDVKM come from the germline V gene. The CDR3 is 12 amino acids. Trimming took off 6 bases at V and 2 bases at J, with 8 bases between the two ends. CDR3 coding DNA: TGTGCCAGCAGGCGGGACGCCTACGAGCAGTACTTC. It codes for CASRRDAYEQYF.

The chain recombines TRBV4-1 with TRBJ1-5; no clear D. CDR1 and CDR2 from the germline V gene are MGHRA and YSYEKL. This CDR3 is built from 14 residues. Between the trimmed V and J ends, which lost 1 base and 4 bases, there was a span of 8 bases. CDR3 in amino acids: CASSQVGPNQPQHF. The CDR3 DNA reads TGCGCCAGCAGCCAAGTTGGGCCAAATCAGCCCCAGCATTTT.

The V and J genes are TRBV7-3 and TRBJ2-3, with 10 bases matching TRBD2. Germline V gene sequence: CDR1 SGHTA, CDR2 FQGTGA. The CDR3 runs 14 residues. V trimming: 2 bases; J trimming: 5 bases; junction bases outside the gene matches: 1. CDR3 residues: CASSLGTSEDTQYF. CDR3 nucleotides: TGTGCCAGCAGCTTAGGGACTAGCGAAGATACGCAGTATTTT.

The chain joins TRBV11-2 to TRBJ2-7; D is possibly TRBD2 (7 bases). V was shortened by 1 base and J by 4 bases, with 14 bases between the two germline ends. Germline-derived CDR1 and CDR2 are SGHAT and FQNNGV. This CDR3 has 15 residues. CDR3 amino acids: CASSLGGGAGYEQYF. Here the CDR3 DNA reads TGTGCCAGCAGCTTAGGGGGGGGCGCGGGTTACGAGCAGTACTTC.

The chain has TRBV4-1 and TRBJ2-7; 7 bases are a match to TRBD1. The CDR3 totals 15 residues. Germline V CDR1 and CDR2: MGHRA, YSYEKL. V shed 0 bases, J shed 3 bases, and the junction held 5 bases outside the gene matches. CDR3 in DNA: TGCGCCAGCAGCCAAGATCGGACAGGAGTCTACGAGCAGTACTTC. It encodes CASSQDRTGVYEQYF.

The V call is TRBV5-5, the J call TRBJ1-4, with D perhaps TRBD1 (5 bases). This CDR3 comprises 15 residues. Trimming took off 0 bases at V and 4 bases at J, with 10 bases between the two ends. Germline CDR1 and CDR2: SGHKS and YYEKEE (reference sequence). This chain's CDR3 is CASSLAAGLNEKLFF. CDR3 nucleotides: TGTGCCAGCAGCTTGGCCGCAGGGCTTAATGAAAAACTGTTTTTT.

The chain links TRBV4-2 to TRBJ2-3; 9 bases align to TRBD1. This CDR3 has 19 amino acids. The germline V gene encodes CDR1 LGHNA and CDR2 YNFKEQ. The ends lost 0 bases at V and 0 bases at J; junction bases unmatched: 10. The CDR3 protein is CASSQDLGQGFSSTDTQYF. CDR3 nucleotides: TGTGCCAGCAGCCAAGATTTGGGACAGGGATTTTCTAGCACAGATACGCAGTATTTT.

This chain joins TRBV5-4 and TRBJ2-5; D possibly corresponds to TRBD2 (5 bases). With 4 bases removed from V and 2 bases from J, the gap between germline ends came to 9 bases. CDR3 length equals 13 residues. The germline gives CDR1 SGHNT, CDR2 YYREEE (reference sequence). The DNA of the CDR3 is TGTGCCAGCAGCCAGGACTTACAAGAGACCCAGTACTTC. It specifies CASSQDLQETQYF.

This clone was detected only a few times. The chain's CDR3 is CASRSGSGSTGELFF. CDR3 bases: TGTGCCAGCAGGTCAGGTTCTGGGTCCACCGGGGAGCTGTTTTTT. The J gene is TRBJ2-2, the V gene TRBV7-6, with D hard to call. The germline gives CDR1 SGHVS, CDR2 FNYEAQ. V was shortened by 6 bases and J by 4 bases, with 15 bases between the two germline ends. The CDR3 runs to 15 residues.

The chain links TRBV27 to TRBJ2-7; tentatively, D is TRBD1 (6 bases). Germline-derived CDR1 and CDR2 are MNHEY and SMNVEV (reference sequence). The V end was cut by 2 bases, the J end by 7 bases, with 15 bases between. CDR3 length equals 14 residues. In DNA form, the CDR3 reads TGTGCCAGCAGTTTAGCAGGGGATTCGTTTGAGCAGTACTTC. This codes for CASSLAGDSFEQYF.

The gene calls are TRBV27 and TRBJ2-1, with TRBD2 identical over 10 bases. Germline loops: CDR1 MNHEY, CDR2 SMNVEV (reference sequence). The CDR3 runs to 15 residues. J lost 9 bases, V lost 2 bases, and 7 bases had no gene match. CDR3 loop: CASSLSLAGEVEQFF. The CDR3 region has the DNA TGTGCCAGCAGTTTAAGCCTAGCGGGAGAGGTTGAGCAGTTCTTC.

The chain couples TRBV28 to TRBJ2-7; 14 nucleotides line up with TRBD2. The CDR3 has 17 amino acids. CDR1 is MDHEN and CDR2 is SYDVKM in the germline V gene. V was pared by 6 bases and J by 4 bases, with 11 bases of the junction left unmatched. The CDR3: CASSQTMGLAGEYEQYF. The CDR3 DNA sequence: TGTGCCAGCAGCCAAACCATGGGACTAGCGGGAGAGTACGAGCAGTACTTC. The full variable domain, completed using reference TRBV28 and TRBJ2-7, is DVKVTQSSRYLVKRTGEKVFLECVQDMDHENMFWYRQDPGLGLRLIYFSYDVKMKEKGDIPEGYSVSREKKERFSLILESASTNQTSMYLCASSQTMGLAGEYEQYFGPGTRLTVT.

The V call is TRBV19, the J call TRBJ1-1, with 8 bases matching TRBD1. CDR3 length equals 16 residues. From germline, CDR1 is LNHDA and CDR2 SQIVND (reference sequence). The trim removed 4 bases at V and 0 bases at J, leaving 7 bases unmatched. The CDR3: CASSTRGTGMNTEAFF. Here the CDR3 DNA reads TGTGCCAGTAGTACCCGGGGGACAGGCATGAACACTGAAGCTTTCTTT.

The V gene is TRBV27, the J gene TRBJ1-2; D gene ambiguous. The CDR3 is made up of 14 amino acids. The germline CDR1 and CDR2 sequences are MNHEY and SMNVEV (reference sequence). Trimming took off 1 base at V and 9 bases at J, with 15 bases between the two ends. CDR3 bases: TGTGCCAGCAGTTTATTCCCGGGGAGAGATAGCTACACCTTC. It is translated as CASSLFPGRDSYTF.